Listed here are 31 T cell receptor beta chains from one sample, sequenced in a study of shared clonotypes between healthy human individuals (dated by TCRdb to the early 2020s). The method behind the library was the immunoSEQ multiplex PCR assay. What TCRdb holds here is the immuneACCESS table cut down to in-frame rearrangements. Part of the clones is not present; checked against another copy, under half of the missing clones reflect an unresolved V gene, and the others are unexplained. Present in this sample are around 1.6 million clones, 95% to 99% of which were seen just once. Roughly 0.45% of the sample lies in the top ten. The sample consisted of naive CD4+ T cells sorted from blood. The cell subset or site label on this specimen signifies: CD45RA+ positively selected. The receptors stem from a man aged 25-40 years in good health.

V is TRBV6-5 and J is TRBJ2-7; D call uncertain. The CDR3 is 11 amino acids. V lost 6 bases and J lost 2, with 5 bases in between. The V gene's germline CDR1 is MNHEY and CDR2 SVGAGI. The CDR3 sequence: CASSDAYEQYF. In nucleotides, the CDR3 is TGTGCCAGCAGCGATGCCTACGAGCAGTACTTC.

The chain recombines TRBV10-1 with TRBJ2-2; 7 bases are a match to TRBD1. Trimming cost V 6 bases and J 5 bases; bases outside gene matches: 3. Germline-derived CDR1 and CDR2 are WNHNN and SYGVQD (reference sequence). This CDR3 contains 13 residues. The CDR3 region is CASRDRPTGELFF. CDR3 DNA sequence: TGCGCCAGCAGGGACAGGCCAACCGGGGAGCTGTTTTTT.

The chain employs TRBV11-2 and TRBJ2-7; no clear D. The germline V gene encodes CDR1 SGHAT and CDR2 FQNNGV. The CDR3 covers 13 residues. Trimming left V 0 bases short and J 2 bases short, with 5 bases between. The CDR3 loop reads CASSLELAYEQYF. The CDR3 nucleotides are TGTGCCAGCAGCTTAGAACTCGCCTACGAGCAGTACTTC.

V is TRBV5-1 and J is TRBJ1-2; TRBD1 is a possible D gene (5 bases). CDR1 is SGHRS, CDR2 YFSETQ, per germline. Trimming took off 5 bases at V and 8 bases at J, with 19 bases between the two ends. The CDR3 is 14 residues long. The CDR3 nucleotides are TGCGCCAGCAGGCCGGGACCGCCCGAAAACGGCTACACCTTC. Its translation: CASRPGPPENGYTF. Supplemented by reference TRBV5-1 and TRBJ1-2, the full variable domain reads KAGVTQTPRYLIKTRGQQVTLSCSPISGHRSVSWYQQTPGQGLQFLFEYFSETQRNKGNFPGRFSGRQFSNSRSEMNVSTLELGDSALYLCASRPGPPENGYTFGSGTRLTVV.

The gene calls are TRBV28 and TRBJ2-5; TRBD2 matches at 8 bases. The V gene's germline CDR1 is MDHEN and CDR2 SYDVKM. Trimming removed 6 bases from V and 0 bases from J; junction bases left unmatched: 9. The length of the CDR3 is 16 residues. CDR3 loop: CASSRSGSSDQETQYF. The CDR3 DNA follows: TGTGCCAGCAGCCGAAGCGGGAGTTCGGACCAAGAGACCCAGTACTTC.

This clone has just one count. This chain uses TRBV9 with TRBJ2-1; 13 bases map to TRBD2. Germline values: CDR1 SGDLS, CDR2 YYNGEE. Trimming cost V 0 bases and J 8 bases; bases outside gene matches: 5. This CDR3 contains 16 residues. The CDR3 region is CASSVGGLAGVYEQFF. CDR3 bases: TGTGCCAGCAGCGTAGGTGGACTAGCGGGAGTCTATGAGCAGTTCTTC.

CDR3: CASSSIDETGELFF. The CDR3 DNA reads TGTGCCAGCAGTTCGATAGACGAGACCGGGGAGCTGTTTTTT. The V gene is TRBV6-6, the J gene TRBJ2-2; unclear D gene. The germline V gene encodes CDR1 MNHNY and CDR2 SVGAGI (reference sequence). The CDR3 totals 14 residues. V was shortened by 4 bases and J by 5 bases, with 11 bases between the two germline ends.

This clone was picked up one time. The chain combines TRBV28 with TRBJ1-5; perhaps TRBD1 as D (5 bases). V lost 6 bases and J lost 0, with 12 bases in between. The length of the CDR3 is 15 residues. The germline CDR1 and CDR2 sequences are MDHEN and SYDVKM. The CDR3: CASRWDRPSNQPQHF. Written as DNA, the CDR3 is TGTGCCAGCAGATGGGACCGCCCTAGCAATCAGCCCCAGCATTTT.

The CDR3 reads CASSPQEMYGYTF. The CDR3 DNA reads as TGTGCCAGCTCACCACAGGAGATGTATGGCTACACCTTC. The chain recombines TRBV18 with TRBJ1-2, with no clear D. Germline V gene lookup returns CDR1 KGHSH and CDR2 LQKENI. V was clipped by 1 base and J by 5 bases, with 8 bases between them. The CDR3 runs 13 residues. The full variable domain, its missing parts supplied by reference TRBV18 and TRBJ1-2, is NAGVMQNPRHLVRRRGQEARLRCSPMKGHSHVYWYRQLPEEGLKFMVYLQKENIIDESGMPKERFSAEFPKEGPSILRIQQVVRGDSAAYFCASSPQEMYGYTFGSGTRLTVV.

This chain connects TRBV23-1 to TRBJ1-5; the D is unclear. TRBV23-1 has ORF status, its function being uncertain. V lost 8 bases and J lost 0, with 17 bases in between. This CDR3 spans 16 amino acids. Written as DNA, the CDR3 is TGCGCCAGCGGACTATGTGAGAGGACTAGCAATCAGCCCCAGCATTTT. This translates into CASGLCERTSNQPQHF.

The chain uses TRBV10-1 and TRBJ2-2; D remains unclear. This CDR3 has 13 residues. The germline V gene has CDR1 WNHNN and CDR2 SYGVQD (reference sequence). Between the trimmed V and J ends, which lost 10 bases and 4 bases, there was a span of 13 bases. The CDR3 DNA follows: TGCGCCATCCCCCCTACTCGCACCGGGGAGCTGTTTTTT. Its translation: CAIPPTRTGELFF.

The V call is TRBV9, the J call TRBJ2-3; 9 bases match TRBD2. This CDR3 has 18 amino acids. The germline V gene has CDR1 SGDLS and CDR2 YYNGEE. Trimming removed 0 bases from V and 0 bases from J; junction bases left unmatched: 8. The CDR3 loop is CASSVVAGGPYSTDTQYF. The DNA of the CDR3 is TGTGCCAGCAGCGTAGTGGCGGGAGGGCCTTATAGCACAGATACGCAGTATTTT.

The rearrangement joins TRBV7-9 to TRBJ2-5; 9 bases are a match to TRBD2. The germline CDR1 and CDR2 sequences are SEHNR and FQNEAQ (reference sequence). V lost 2 bases to trimming and J lost 3 bases; unmatched junction nucleotides: 1. This CDR3 has 14 amino acids. The CDR3 bases are TGTGCCAGCAGCTTAAGGACTAGCGAAGAGACCCAGTACTTC. Translating gives CASSLRTSEETQYF.

The chain uses TRBV5-4 and TRBJ1-2, with a tentative D call TRBD1 (5 bases). Germline CDR1 reads SGHNT; CDR2 reads YYREEE (reference sequence). This CDR3 region has 14 residues. Trimming took off 0 bases at V and 7 bases at J, with 13 bases between the two ends. The CDR3 region has the DNA TGTGCCAGCAGCTTGGAACGTCCTGGGACTGGCTACACCTTC. Protein: CASSLERPGTGYTF.

The V call is TRBV6-1, the J call TRBJ2-1; D is undetermined. Germline V gene data show CDR1 as MNHNS and CDR2 as SASEGT. The ends were cut back, 3 bases at V and 3 bases at J, with 9 bases in the middle. The CDR3 extends over 14 amino acids. CDR3 in amino acids: CASSEGPSYNEQFF. The CDR3 nucleotides are TGTGCCAGCAGTGAGGGTCCCAGCTACAATGAGCAGTTCTTC.

As regards this clone: Other DNA sequences in the sample encode the same CDR3. The chain combines TRBV5-4 with TRBJ2-7; D is unresolved. CDR3 length: 14 residues. V was pared by 2 bases and J by 0 bases, with 9 bases between. Germline assignment: CDR1 SGHNT and CDR2 YYREEE (reference sequence). CDR3 sequence (DNA): TGTGCCAGCAGCTTAGGTGGGAACTCCTACGAGCAGTACTTC. Translating it yields CASSLGGNSYEQYF.

This rearrangement joins TRBV10-3 to TRBJ1-5, with D perhaps matching TRBD1 (6 bases). The CDR3 is made up of 12 amino acids. Germline CDR1 ENHRY, CDR2 SYGVKD. V lost 9 bases, J lost 3 bases, and 9 bases lay in between. CDR3 sequence reads: CAIQGTNQPQHF. DNA for the CDR3: TGTGCCATACAGGGTACCAATCAGCCCCAGCATTTT.

The chain has TRBV30 and TRBJ1-4, with no clear D. V shed 4 bases and J shed 5 bases, with 11 bases lying between them. Germline V lookup: CDR1 GTSNPN, CDR2 SVGIG (reference sequence). This CDR3 is 13 amino acids long. Here the CDR3 reads CAWTFRENEKLFF. DNA for the CDR3: TGTGCCTGGACTTTTAGGGAAAATGAAAAACTGTTTTTT.

The V gene is TRBV25-1, the J gene TRBJ2-2; D is unresolved. The V gene's germline CDR1 is MGHDK and CDR2 SYGVNS. V was clipped by 5 bases and J by 8 bases, with 24 bases between them. There are 17 residues in the CDR3. The CDR3 sequence: CASSPTPPGPLRGELFF. CDR3 nucleotide sequence: TGTGCCAGCAGTCCTACTCCTCCGGGCCCCCTCCGTGGGGAGCTGTTTTTT.

This rearrangement joins TRBV5-8 to TRBJ2-1, with D possibly being TRBD2 (6 bases). Germline loops: CDR1 SGHTS, CDR2 YDEGEE. Trimming cost V 0 bases and J 4 bases, with 17 bases left between them. This CDR3 has 17 amino acids. The CDR3 sequence is CASSLGYSGDPYNEQFF. DNA for the CDR3: TGTGCCAGCAGCTTGGGGTACTCGGGAGATCCGTACAATGAGCAGTTCTTC.

The chain couples TRBV7-2 to TRBJ1-2; 10 bases align to TRBD1. V shed 5 bases and J 8 bases; nucleotides not matched to a gene: 17. CDR3 length: 17 amino acids. Germline loops: CDR1 SGHTA, CDR2 FQGNSA. CDR3 coding DNA: TGTGCCAGCAGCCTGCCCCCGGGACAGGGGTTGCGGTACGGCTACACCTTC. It is translated as CASSLPPGQGLRYGYTF.

The chain has TRBV5-1 and TRBJ2-1; possible D gene TRBD2, 5 bases. The germline gives CDR1 SGHRS, CDR2 YFSETQ. This CDR3 is 12 amino acids long. Trimming removed 7 bases at V and 8 bases at J, with 13 bases between. The CDR3 sequence is CASQAGWDEQFF. The CDR3 DNA reads as TGCGCCAGCCAGGCGGGTTGGGATGAGCAGTTCTTC.

This chain connects TRBV7-2 to TRBJ1-1; D unclear. The CDR3 is 15 amino acids. CDR1 is SGHTA, CDR2 FQGNSA, per germline. The germline V and J ends were trimmed by 4 bases and 0 bases, with 12 bases remaining between them. In nucleotides, the CDR3 is TGTGCCAGCAGCTCCTCTACGATCATGAACACTGAAGCTTTCTTT. Translating it yields CASSSSTIMNTEAFF.

V gene TRBV28 combines with J gene TRBJ2-3, with unresolved D. The length of the CDR3 is 13 residues. With 6 bases removed from V and 0 bases from J, the gap between germline ends came to 7 bases. The germline V gene has CDR1 MDHEN and CDR2 SYDVKM. CDR3: CASSGDSTDTQYF. As DNA, the CDR3 is TGTGCCAGCAGCGGTGACAGCACAGATACGCAGTATTTT.

This clone occurred once. The chain links TRBV4-1 to TRBJ1-4, with no clear D. This CDR3 is built from 16 residues. Per the germline V gene, CDR1 is MGHRA and CDR2 is YSYEKL. Trimming removed 0 bases at V and 5 bases at J, with 13 bases between. The CDR3: CASSQDPQESNEKLFF. CDR3 sequence (DNA): TGCGCCAGCAGCCAAGATCCCCAGGAATCCAATGAAAAACTGTTTTTT.

With regard to this clone: This same CDR3 is encoded by further DNA sequences in the sample. The genes are TRBV7-6 and TRBJ1-1; D unclear. V was clipped by 1 base and J by 0 bases, with 6 bases between them. Per the germline V gene, CDR1 is SGHVS and CDR2 is FNYEAQ. The CDR3 is made up of 14 amino acids. CDR3 DNA: TGTGCCAGCAGCTTAGAAGCAGTGAACACTGAAGCTTTCTTT. This codes for CASSLEAVNTEAFF.

The chain couples TRBV5-1 to TRBJ2-3, with 10 bases lining up with TRBD2. The CDR3 covers 19 residues. With 0 bases clipped from V and 2 bases from J, the junction kept 12 bases outside the gene matches. Germline-derived CDR1 and CDR2 are SGHRS and YFSETQ. The CDR3 sequence: CASSLGSGRARFFTDTQYF. For the CDR3, the DNA is TGCGCCAGCAGCTTGGGAAGCGGGAGGGCCCGTTTCTTCACAGATACGCAGTATTTT.

The V call is TRBV19, the J call TRBJ2-1, with D possibly being TRBD1 (6 bases). V gave up 3 bases and J gave up 2 bases, with 11 bases separating them. Germline V gene lookup returns CDR1 LNHDA and CDR2 SQIVND (reference sequence). The CDR3 has 15 residues. The DNA for the CDR3 is TGTGCCAGTAGTATTGTGCAGGGGACCTACAATGAGCAGTTCTTC. Protein sequence: CASSIVQGTYNEQFF.

The V call is TRBV19, the J call TRBJ2-7, with 8 bases lining up with TRBD2. There are 15 residues in the CDR3. With 3 bases clipped from V and 2 bases from J, the junction kept 6 bases outside the gene matches. Germline assignment: CDR1 LNHDA and CDR2 SQIVND (reference sequence). CDR3 sequence reads: CASSILPGGTYEQYF. The CDR3 nucleotides read TGTGCCAGTAGTATCTTACCGGGAGGGACCTACGAGCAGTACTTC.

The chain carries TRBV18 and TRBJ1-4, with 9 bases that match TRBD1. After removal of 2 bases from V and 0 bases from J, the junction contained 4 bases not matched to a gene. Germline loops: CDR1 KGHSH, CDR2 LQKENI. The CDR3 is 17 residues long. CDR3 residues: CASSPRGQGTTNEKLFF. CDR3 in DNA: TGTGCCAGCTCACCAAGGGGACAGGGAACAACTAATGAAAAACTGTTTTTT. Drawing the rest from reference TRBV18 and TRBJ1-4, the complete variable domain is NAGVMQNPRHLVRRRGQEARLRCSPMKGHSHVYWYRQLPEEGLKFMVYLQKENIIDESGMPKERFSAEFPKEGPSILRIQQVVRGDSAAYFCASSPRGQGTTNEKLFFGSGTQLSVL.

This clone was counted once. The chain carries TRBV19 and TRBJ2-3; TRBD2 agrees at 11 bases. Trimming removed 6 bases from V and 4 bases from J; junction bases left unmatched: 3. The CDR3 runs to 14 residues. Germline CDR1 and CDR2: LNHDA and SQIVND (reference sequence). For the CDR3, the DNA is TGTGCCAGTAGACTAGCGGGAGCCCCAGATACGCAGTATTTT. Translating it yields CASRLAGAPDTQYF. Using reference TRBV19 and TRBJ2-3 for the parts outside the CDR3, the full variable domain is DGGITQSPKYLFRKEGQNVTLSCEQNLNHDAMYWYRQDPGQGLRLIYYSQIVNDFQKGDIAEGYSVSREKKESFPLTVTSAQKNPTAFYLCASRLAGAPDTQYFGPGTRLTVL.